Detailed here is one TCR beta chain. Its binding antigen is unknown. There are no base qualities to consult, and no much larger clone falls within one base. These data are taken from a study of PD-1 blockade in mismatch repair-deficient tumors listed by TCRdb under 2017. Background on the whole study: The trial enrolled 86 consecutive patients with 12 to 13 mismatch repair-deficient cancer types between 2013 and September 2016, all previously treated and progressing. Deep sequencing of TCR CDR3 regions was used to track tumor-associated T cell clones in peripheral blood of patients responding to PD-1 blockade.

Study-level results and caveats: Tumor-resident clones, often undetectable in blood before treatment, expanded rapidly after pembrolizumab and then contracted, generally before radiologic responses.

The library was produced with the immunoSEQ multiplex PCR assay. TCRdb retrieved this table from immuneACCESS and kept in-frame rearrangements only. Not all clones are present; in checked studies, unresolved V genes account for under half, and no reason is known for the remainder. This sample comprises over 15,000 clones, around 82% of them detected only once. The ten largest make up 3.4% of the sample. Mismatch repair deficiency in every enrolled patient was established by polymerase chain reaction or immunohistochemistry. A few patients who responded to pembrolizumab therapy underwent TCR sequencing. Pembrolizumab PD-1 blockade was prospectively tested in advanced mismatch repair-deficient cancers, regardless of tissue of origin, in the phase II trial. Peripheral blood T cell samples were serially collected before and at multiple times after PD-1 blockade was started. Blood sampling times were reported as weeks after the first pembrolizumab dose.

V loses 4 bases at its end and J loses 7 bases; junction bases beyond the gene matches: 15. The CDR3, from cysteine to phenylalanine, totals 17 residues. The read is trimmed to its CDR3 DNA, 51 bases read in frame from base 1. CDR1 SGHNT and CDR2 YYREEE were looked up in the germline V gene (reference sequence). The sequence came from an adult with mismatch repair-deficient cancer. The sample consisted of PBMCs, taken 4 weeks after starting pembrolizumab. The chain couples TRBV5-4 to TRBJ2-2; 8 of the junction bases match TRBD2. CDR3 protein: CASSPPRGSGKVGELFF. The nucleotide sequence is TGTGCCAGCAGCCCCCCTCGTGGTAGCGGGAAGGTCGGGGAGCTGTTTTTT.